A single sample gave rise to the 19 T cell receptor beta chains below, sequenced in a study of T-cell memory formation after mild COVID-19. Via MiXCR, TCRdb re-called the 5' RACE reads, giving one row per CDR3 protein. The sample records about 160,000 distinct CDR3 sequences, 31% being singletons. Sequencing was carried out using PBMCs or a T cell subset sorted from them (not recorded which). All receptors come from an adult woman who had mild COVID-19 (a few samples of this study predate the infection). Cell type and time point are not known.

This clonotype was seen a handful of times. The CDR3 end shows no conserved phenylalanine or tryptophan, and so a read error is likely. No DNA is shown, since the ends of the CDR3 on it are uncertain; the CDR3 is the one TCRdb lists. The V gene is TRBV29-1, the J gene TRBJ2-7. Germline V lookup: CDR1 SQVTM, CDR2 ANQGSEA. The CDR3 has 12 amino acids, counting both end residues. CDR3 protein: CSVEPFQDHSSR.

V gene TRBV29-1 combines with J gene TRBJ1-2; D gene ambiguous. Germline CDR1 is SQVTM and CDR2 is ANQGSEA. This CDR3 comprises 12 residues. V shed 6 bases and J shed 7 bases, with 15 bases lying between them. CDR3 DNA: TGCAGCGTCGGACTTCAGGAGAGTGGCTACACCTTC. It yields the protein CSVGLQESGYTF.

V is TRBV20-1 and J is TRBJ2-5; tentatively, D is TRBD2 (8 bases). CDR3 length: 14 amino acids. Germline loops: CDR1 DFQATT, CDR2 SNEGSKA (reference sequence). As DNA, the CDR3 is TGCAGCGCCGGGGGGGACCTGGGACAGAAAACCCAGTACTTC. Its translation is CSAGGDLGQKTQYF.

The chain combines TRBV20-1 with TRBJ2-3; 8 bases align to TRBD2. V shed 5 bases, J shed 6 bases, and the junction held 16 bases outside the gene matches. The V gene's germline CDR1 is DFQATT and CDR2 SNEGSKA (reference sequence). The CDR3 loop spans 16 amino acids. CDR3 loop: CSAEIKNGRAIDTQYF. In DNA, the CDR3 is TGCAGTGCTGAGATCAAAAACGGGAGGGCCATCGATACGCAGTATTTT.

The V gene is TRBV7-3, the J gene TRBJ2-1; 11 bases agree with TRBD1. Germline loops: CDR1 SGHTA, CDR2 FQGTGA. The CDR3 covers 16 residues. The trim removed 4 bases at V and 4 bases at J, leaving 6 bases unmatched. This chain's CDR3 is CASSSPGQGVYNEQFF. The CDR3 DNA reads TGTGCCAGCAGCTCCCCGGGACAGGGGGTTTACAATGAGCAGTTCTTC.

The chain combines TRBV29-1 with TRBJ1-1, with TRBD1 as a possible D gene (6 bases). This CDR3 region has 13 residues. V lost 8 bases to trimming and J lost 2 bases, with 15 bases between them. Germline CDR1 is SQVTM and CDR2 is ANQGSEA. CDR3 region: CSMSGQLNTEAFF. As DNA, the CDR3 is TGCAGCATGTCCGGACAGCTAAACACTGAAGCTTTCTTT.

This clonotype showed up just a few times. The chain is built from TRBV12-3 or TRBV12-4 and TRBJ2-5; 14 nucleotides line up with TRBD2. The ends lost 5 bases at V and 5 bases at J; junction bases unmatched: 13. The CDR3 contains 18 residues. The DNA for the CDR3 is TGTGCCAGCAGTCCCGGACTAGCGGGGGGCGGCATCCGGGAGACCCAGTACTTC. Translated: CASSPGLAGGGIRETQYF.

This clonotype has a handful of counts. The chain employs TRBV10-3 and TRBJ1-5; D not resolved. Germline V gene data show CDR1 as ENHRY and CDR2 as SYGVKD. This CDR3 has 13 residues. V gave up 0 bases and J gave up 4 bases, with 4 bases separating them. CDR3 in amino acids: CAISESQNQPQHF. CDR3 in DNA: TGTGCCATCAGTGAGTCCCAAAATCAGCCCCAGCATTTT.

This chain joins TRBV5-1 and TRBJ1-6; no definite D call. Germline-derived CDR1 and CDR2 are SGHRS and YFSETQ. V was shortened by 4 bases and J by 8 bases, with 10 bases between the two germline ends. This CDR3 is 13 amino acids long. CDR3 residues: CASSPELDSPLHF. The CDR3 DNA sequence: TGCGCCAGCAGCCCCGAGTTGGATTCACCCCTCCACTTT. The complete variable domain, with remaining parts taken from reference TRBV5-1 and TRBJ1-6, reads KAGVTQTPRYLIKTRGQQVTLSCSPISGHRSVSWYQQTPGQGLQFLFEYFSETQRNKGNFPGRFSGRQFSNSRSEMNVSTLELGDSALYLCASSPELDSPLHFGNGTRLTVT.

The rearrangement links TRBV24-1 to TRBJ1-5; no firm D call. The CDR3 totals 14 residues. Germline-derived CDR1 and CDR2 are KGHDR and SFDVKD. V was shortened by 5 bases and J by 8 bases, with 15 bases between the two germline ends. CDR3 nucleotide sequence: TGTGCCACCAGTGGTTCCGGGTCCTGGGAGCCCCAGCATTTT. Translated: CATSGSGSWEPQHF.

This clonotype was seen a handful of times. The V gene is TRBV20-1, the J gene TRBJ2-3; TRBD2 matches 8 bases. V lost 2 bases and J lost 7; bases outside the gene matches: 8. Germline values: CDR1 DFQATT, CDR2 SNEGSKA (reference sequence). The CDR3 runs 14 residues. CDR3 coding DNA: TGCAGTGCTAGACCCCCGGGAGGGCCGAATACGCAGTATTTT. Its protein is CSARPPGGPNTQYF.

This clonotype occurred many times. This chain connects TRBV5-1 to TRBJ2-1; unclear D gene. Germline loops: CDR1 SGHRS, CDR2 YFSETQ. Trimming left V 4 bases short and J 7 bases short, with 9 bases between. The CDR3 loop spans 12 amino acids. CDR3 sequence reads: CASSPTGNEQFF. The CDR3 DNA sequence: TGCGCCAGCAGCCCCACCGGGAATGAGCAGTTCTTC.

This clonotype was seen ten or more times. The gene calls are TRBV20-1 and TRBJ1-5; D gene uncertain. Trimming removed 5 bases at V and 1 base at J, with 9 bases between. CDR3 length: 13 amino acids. The germline gives CDR1 DFQATT, CDR2 SNEGSKA (reference sequence). CDR3 region: CSASLGSNQPQHF. CDR3 coding DNA: TGCAGTGCTTCCCTCGGCAGCAATCAGCCCCAGCATTTT.

The chain couples TRBV12-3 or TRBV12-4 to TRBJ1-5; D perhaps matches TRBD1 (5 bases). The CDR3 is 14 amino acids. With 2 bases removed from V and 5 bases from J, the gap between germline ends came to 10 bases. CDR3 DNA sequence: TGTGCCAGCAGTTTACGGGGGGATCATCAGCCCCAGCATTTT. Its protein product is CASSLRGDHQPQHF.

This clonotype was detected many times. V and J are TRBV12-3 or TRBV12-4 and TRBJ2-1; 7 bases align to TRBD1. V shed 7 bases, J shed 9 bases, and the junction held 6 bases outside the gene matches. This CDR3 spans 12 amino acids. CDR3 DNA sequence: TGTGCCAGCACTCCTTCAGGGGGTGAGCAGTTCTTC. This codes for CASTPSGGEQFF.

This clonotype was seen only a few times. CDR3 DNA sequence: TGTGCCAGCAGCTTGGAGCAGGGGGCGGAGGAGACCCAGTACTTC. This gives the protein CASSLEQGAEETQYF. This sequence joins TRBV5-4 and TRBJ2-5, with 8 bases identical to TRBD1. With V trimmed by 0 bases and J by 5 bases, 6 bases remained unmatched. The CDR3 has 15 amino acids. Germline V gives CDR1 SGHNT, CDR2 YYREEE (reference sequence).

V usage is TRBV3-1 and J usage is TRBJ2-5, with 7 bases that match TRBD1. Germline CDR1 and CDR2: LGHDT and YNNKEL (reference sequence). Trimming removed 4 bases from V and 4 bases from J; junction bases left unmatched: 6. This CDR3 contains 14 residues. CDR3 nucleotides: TGTGCCAGCAGCCCCGCCGGGACAGCAGAGACCCAGTACTTC. Amino acid sequence: CASSPAGTAETQYF.

This chain links TRBV4-2 with TRBJ1-5; D gene ambiguous. Germline-derived CDR1 and CDR2 are LGHNA and YNFKEQ. V gave up 1 base and J gave up 4 bases, with 5 bases separating them. The CDR3 is 13 residues long. The chain's CDR3 is CASSQGLNQPQHF. The CDR3 DNA sequence: TGTGCCAGCAGCCAAGGCCTGAATCAGCCCCAGCATTTT.

This clonotype was seen a few times. The chain employs TRBV5-1 and TRBJ1-5, with 10 bases that match TRBD1. The length of the CDR3 is 16 residues. Looked up from germline, CDR1 is SGHRS and CDR2 is YFSETQ. With V trimmed by 4 bases and J by 0 bases, 4 bases remained unmatched. The CDR3 protein is CASSLGQGNSNQPQHF. CDR3 DNA sequence: TGCGCCAGCAGCCTGGGACAGGGGAATAGCAATCAGCCCCAGCATTTT.